The following is a T cell receptor (beta chain) sequence with its context. The protocol was immunoSEQ multiplex PCR, while the TCRdb copy is restricted to in-frame clones and leaves out a portion. Altogether roughly 1,300 clones are present, 65% to 85% being singletons, with the ten largest covering around 5.1%. This sample is drawn from a study of chemoradiotherapy in HPV16-positive cancers. CDR1 and CDR2 from the germline V gene are GTSNPN and SVGIG (reference sequence). Trimming removed 4 bases at V and 4 bases at J, with 16 bases between. There are 14 residues in the CDR3. Repertoires were sampled repeatedly during chemoradiotherapy.

This clonotype was obtained from a human donor with HPV-associated anogenital cancer. The chain joins TRBV30 to TRBJ1-2; no clear D gene. The starting material was tumor tissue, obtained from a patient who underwent chemoradiotherapy. CDR3 sequence: CAWTPTSGPYGYTF. The CDR3 coding sequence is TGTGCCTGGACCCCCACCTCCGGACCCTATGGCTACACCTTC.